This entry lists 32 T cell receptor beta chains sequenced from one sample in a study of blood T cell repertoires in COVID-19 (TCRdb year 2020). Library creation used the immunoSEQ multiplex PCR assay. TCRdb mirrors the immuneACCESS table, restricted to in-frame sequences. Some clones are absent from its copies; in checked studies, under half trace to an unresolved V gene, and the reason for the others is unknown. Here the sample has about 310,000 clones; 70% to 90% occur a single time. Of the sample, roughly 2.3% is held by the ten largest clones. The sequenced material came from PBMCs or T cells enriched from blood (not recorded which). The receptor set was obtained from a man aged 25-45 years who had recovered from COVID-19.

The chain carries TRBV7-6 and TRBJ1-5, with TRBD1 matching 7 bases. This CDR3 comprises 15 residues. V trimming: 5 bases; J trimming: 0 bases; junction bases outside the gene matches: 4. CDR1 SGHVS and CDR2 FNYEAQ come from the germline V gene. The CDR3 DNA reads TGTGCCAGCAGCCCGGGACAGCTTAGCAATCAGCCCCAGCATTTT. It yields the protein CASSPGQLSNQPQHF.

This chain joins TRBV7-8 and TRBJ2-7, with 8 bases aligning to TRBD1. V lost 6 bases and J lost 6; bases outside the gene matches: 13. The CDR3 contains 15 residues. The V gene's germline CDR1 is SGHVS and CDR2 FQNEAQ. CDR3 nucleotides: TGTGCCAGCAGTCCGGGACAGGTAGGGGTCGGCGAGCAGTACTTC. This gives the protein CASSPGQVGVGEQYF.

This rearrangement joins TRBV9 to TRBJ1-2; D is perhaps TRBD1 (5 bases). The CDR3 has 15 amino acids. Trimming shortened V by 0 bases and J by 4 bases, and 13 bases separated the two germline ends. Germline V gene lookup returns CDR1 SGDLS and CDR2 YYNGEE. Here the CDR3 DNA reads TGTGCCAGCAGCGTAGATCAGGGCAGCACCTATGGCTACACCTTC. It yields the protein CASSVDQGSTYGYTF.

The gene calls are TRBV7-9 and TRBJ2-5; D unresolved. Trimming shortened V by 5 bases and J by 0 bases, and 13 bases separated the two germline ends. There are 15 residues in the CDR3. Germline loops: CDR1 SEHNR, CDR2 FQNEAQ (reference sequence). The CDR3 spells CASSPGQRYQETQYF. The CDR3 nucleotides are TGTGCCAGCAGCCCAGGTCAGAGATACCAAGAGACCCAGTACTTC.

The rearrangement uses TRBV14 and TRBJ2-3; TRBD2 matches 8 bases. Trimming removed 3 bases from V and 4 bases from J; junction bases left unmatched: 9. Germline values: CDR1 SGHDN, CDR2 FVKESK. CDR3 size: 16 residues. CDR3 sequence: CASSHRGGFVSDTQYF. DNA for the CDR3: TGTGCCAGCAGCCACCGGGGGGGGTTTGTGTCAGATACGCAGTATTTT.

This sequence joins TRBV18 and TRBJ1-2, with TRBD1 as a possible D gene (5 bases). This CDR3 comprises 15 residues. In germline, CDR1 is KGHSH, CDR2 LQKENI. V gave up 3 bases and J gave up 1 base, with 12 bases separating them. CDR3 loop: CASSPETEYNYGYTF. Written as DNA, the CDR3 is TGTGCCAGCTCACCCGAGACAGAATATAACTATGGCTACACCTTC.

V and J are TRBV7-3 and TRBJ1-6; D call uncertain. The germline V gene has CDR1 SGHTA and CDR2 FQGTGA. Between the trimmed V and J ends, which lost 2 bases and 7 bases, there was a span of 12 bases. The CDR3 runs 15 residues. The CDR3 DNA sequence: TGTGCCAGCAGCTTACGGGGTTCTTCGAATTCACCCCTCCACTTT. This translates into CASSLRGSSNSPLHF.

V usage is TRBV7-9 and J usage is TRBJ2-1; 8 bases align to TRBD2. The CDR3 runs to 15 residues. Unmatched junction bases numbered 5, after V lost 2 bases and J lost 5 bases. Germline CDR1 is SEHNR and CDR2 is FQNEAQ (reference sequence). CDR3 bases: TGTGCCAGCAGCTTATCGGCGGGGGGAGACAATGAGCAGTTCTTC. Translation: CASSLSAGGDNEQFF.

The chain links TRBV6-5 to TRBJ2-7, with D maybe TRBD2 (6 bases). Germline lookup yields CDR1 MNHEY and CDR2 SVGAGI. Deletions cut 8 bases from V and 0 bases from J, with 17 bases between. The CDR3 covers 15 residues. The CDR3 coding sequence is TGTGCCAGCCTACTGGGAGGCCTCAGCTCCTACGAGCAGTACTTC. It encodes CASLLGGLSSYEQYF.

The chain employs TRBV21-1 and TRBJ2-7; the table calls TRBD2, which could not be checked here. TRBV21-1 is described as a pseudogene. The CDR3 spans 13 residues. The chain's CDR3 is CASSKGEGYEQYF. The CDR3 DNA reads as TGTGCCAGCAGCAAAGGGGAGGGTTACGAGCAGTACTTC.

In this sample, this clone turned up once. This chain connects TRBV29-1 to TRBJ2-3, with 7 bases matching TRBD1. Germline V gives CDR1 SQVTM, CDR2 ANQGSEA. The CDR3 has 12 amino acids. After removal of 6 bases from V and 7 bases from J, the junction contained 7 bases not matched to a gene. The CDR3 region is CSVLKQGNTQYF. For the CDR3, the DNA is TGCAGCGTCCTAAAACAGGGGAATACGCAGTATTTT.

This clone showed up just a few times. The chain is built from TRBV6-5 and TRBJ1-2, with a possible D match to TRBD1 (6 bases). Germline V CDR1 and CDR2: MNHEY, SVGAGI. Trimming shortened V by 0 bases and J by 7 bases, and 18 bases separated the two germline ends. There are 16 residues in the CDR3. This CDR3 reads CASSYSGGPWGGGYTF. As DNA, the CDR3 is TGTGCCAGCAGTTACTCGGGGGGGCCCTGGGGAGGTGGCTACACCTTC.

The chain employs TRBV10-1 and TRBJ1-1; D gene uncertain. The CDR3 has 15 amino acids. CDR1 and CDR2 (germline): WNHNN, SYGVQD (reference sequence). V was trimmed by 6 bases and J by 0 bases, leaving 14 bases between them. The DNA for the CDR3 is TGCGCCAGCAGCCAGACTGCCCCGGTGAACACTGAAGCTTTCTTT. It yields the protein CASSQTAPVNTEAFF.

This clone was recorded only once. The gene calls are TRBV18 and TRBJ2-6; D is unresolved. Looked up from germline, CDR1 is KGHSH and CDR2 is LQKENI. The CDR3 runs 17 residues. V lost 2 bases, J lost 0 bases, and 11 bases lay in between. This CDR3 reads CASSPSVRNSGANVLTF. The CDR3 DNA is TGTGCCAGCTCACCAAGCGTACGGAACTCTGGGGCCAACGTCCTGACTTTC. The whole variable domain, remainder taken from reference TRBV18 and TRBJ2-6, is NAGVMQNPRHLVRRRGQEARLRCSPMKGHSHVYWYRQLPEEGLKFMVYLQKENIIDESGMPKERFSAEFPKEGPSILRIQQVVRGDSAAYFCASSPSVRNSGANVLTFGAGSRLTVL.

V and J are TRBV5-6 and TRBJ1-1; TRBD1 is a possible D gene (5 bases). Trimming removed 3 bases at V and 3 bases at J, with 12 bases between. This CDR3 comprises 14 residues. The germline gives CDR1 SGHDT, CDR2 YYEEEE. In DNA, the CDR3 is TGTGCCAGCAGCTGGGGTCGCAGGGACACTGAAGCTTTCTTT. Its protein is CASSWGRRDTEAFF.

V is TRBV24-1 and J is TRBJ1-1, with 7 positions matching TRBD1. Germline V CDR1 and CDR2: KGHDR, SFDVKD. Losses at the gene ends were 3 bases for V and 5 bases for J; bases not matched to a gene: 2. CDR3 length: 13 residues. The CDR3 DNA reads TGTGCCACCAGTGATGCCAGGGGGACTGAAGCTTTCTTT. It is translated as CATSDARGTEAFF.

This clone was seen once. DNA of the CDR3: TGTGCCAGCAGCTTACTAGCGGGGGGCACAGATACGCAGTATTTT. Its translation is CASSLLAGGTDTQYF. The chain combines TRBV7-9 with TRBJ2-3, with 10 bases fitting TRBD2. Germline V lookup: CDR1 SEHNR, CDR2 FQNEAQ (reference sequence). The CDR3 contains 15 residues. V lost 2 bases and J lost 1; bases outside the gene matches: 0. Full variable domain (rest looked up from reference TRBV7-9 and TRBJ2-3): DTGVSQNPRHKITKRGQNVTFRCDPISEHNRLYWYRQTLGQGPEFLTYFQNEAQLEKSRLLSDRFSAERPKGSFSTLEIQRTEQGDSAMYLCASSLLAGGTDTQYFGPGTRLTVL.

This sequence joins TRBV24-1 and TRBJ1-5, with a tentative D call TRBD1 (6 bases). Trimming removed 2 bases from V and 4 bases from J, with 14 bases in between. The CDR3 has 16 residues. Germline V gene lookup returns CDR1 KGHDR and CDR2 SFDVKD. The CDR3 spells CATSDWASGVNQPQHF. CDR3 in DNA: TGTGCCACCAGTGATTGGGCATCAGGGGTGAATCAGCCCCAGCATTTT.

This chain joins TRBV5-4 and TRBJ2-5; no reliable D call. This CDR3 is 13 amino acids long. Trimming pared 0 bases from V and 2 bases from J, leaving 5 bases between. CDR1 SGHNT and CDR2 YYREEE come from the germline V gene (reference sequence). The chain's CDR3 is CASSLEQQETQYF. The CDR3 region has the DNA TGTGCCAGCAGCTTGGAACAGCAAGAGACCCAGTACTTC. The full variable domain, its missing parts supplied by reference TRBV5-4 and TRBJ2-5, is ETGVTQSPTHLIKTRGQQVTLRCSSQSGHNTVSWYQQALGQGPQFIFQYYREEENGRGNFPPRFSGLQFPNYSSELNVNALELDDSALYLCASSLEQQETQYFGPGTRLLVL.

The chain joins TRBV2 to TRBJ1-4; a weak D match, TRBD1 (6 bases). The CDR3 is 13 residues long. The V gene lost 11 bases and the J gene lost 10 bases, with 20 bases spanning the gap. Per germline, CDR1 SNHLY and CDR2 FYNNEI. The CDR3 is CAGGGGLQAKLFF. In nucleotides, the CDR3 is TGTGCCGGGGGCGGGGGACTCCAAGCAAAACTGTTTTTT.

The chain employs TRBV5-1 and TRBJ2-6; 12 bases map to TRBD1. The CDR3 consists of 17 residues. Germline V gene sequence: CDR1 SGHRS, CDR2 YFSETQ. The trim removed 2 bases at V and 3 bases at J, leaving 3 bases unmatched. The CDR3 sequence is CASSLGTGGVGANVLTF. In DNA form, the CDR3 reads TGCGCCAGCAGCTTAGGGACAGGGGGCGTTGGGGCCAACGTCCTGACTTTC.

The CDR3 nucleotides are TGCGCCAGCAGCTTGGACAGGACTGGAAACACCATATATTTT. Protein: CASSLDRTGNTIYF. This chain uses TRBV5-1 with TRBJ1-3; tentatively, D is TRBD1 (5 bases). CDR1 is SGHRS and CDR2 is YFSETQ in the germline V gene. Between the trimmed V and J ends, which lost 0 bases and 2 bases, there was a span of 6 bases. The CDR3 is 14 amino acids.

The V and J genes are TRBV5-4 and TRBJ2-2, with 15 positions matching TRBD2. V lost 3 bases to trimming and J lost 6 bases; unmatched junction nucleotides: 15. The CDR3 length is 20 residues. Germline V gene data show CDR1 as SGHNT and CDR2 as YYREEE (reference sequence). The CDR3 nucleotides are TGTGCCAGCAGCTATACCGGGACTAGCGGGGGGAGGCACCCCCCCGGGGAGCTGTTTTTT. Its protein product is CASSYTGTSGGRHPPGELFF. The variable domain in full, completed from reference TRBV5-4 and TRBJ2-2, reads ETGVTQSPTHLIKTRGQQVTLRCSSQSGHNTVSWYQQALGQGPQFIFQYYREEENGRGNFPPRFSGLQFPNYSSELNVNALELDDSALYLCASSYTGTSGGRHPPGELFFGEGSRLTVL.

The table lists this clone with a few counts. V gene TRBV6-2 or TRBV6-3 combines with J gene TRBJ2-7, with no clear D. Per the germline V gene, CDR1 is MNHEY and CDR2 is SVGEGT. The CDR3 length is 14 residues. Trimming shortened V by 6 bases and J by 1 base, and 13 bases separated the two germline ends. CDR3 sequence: CASSLSRQSYEQYF. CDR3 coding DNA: TGTGCCAGCAGCCTTTCTCGTCAGTCCTACGAGCAGTACTTC.

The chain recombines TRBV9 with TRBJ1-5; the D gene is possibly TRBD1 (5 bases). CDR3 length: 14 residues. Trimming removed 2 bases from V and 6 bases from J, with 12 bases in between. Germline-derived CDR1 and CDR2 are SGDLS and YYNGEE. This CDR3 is CASSVGGVSQPQHF. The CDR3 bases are TGTGCCAGCAGCGTCGGGGGGGTTAGTCAGCCCCAGCATTTT.

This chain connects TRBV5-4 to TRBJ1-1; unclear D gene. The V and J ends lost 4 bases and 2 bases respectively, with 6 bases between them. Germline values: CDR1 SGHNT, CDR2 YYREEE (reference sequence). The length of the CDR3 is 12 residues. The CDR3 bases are TGTGCCAGCAGCCTACGAAACACTGAAGCTTTCTTT. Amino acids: CASSLRNTEAFF.

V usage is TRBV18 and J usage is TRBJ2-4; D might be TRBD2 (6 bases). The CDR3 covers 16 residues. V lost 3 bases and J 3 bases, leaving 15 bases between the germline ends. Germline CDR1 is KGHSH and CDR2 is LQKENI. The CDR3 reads CASSPPLGGDKNIQYF. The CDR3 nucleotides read TGTGCCAGCTCACCTCCCCTCGGGGGAGACAAAAACATTCAGTACTTC.

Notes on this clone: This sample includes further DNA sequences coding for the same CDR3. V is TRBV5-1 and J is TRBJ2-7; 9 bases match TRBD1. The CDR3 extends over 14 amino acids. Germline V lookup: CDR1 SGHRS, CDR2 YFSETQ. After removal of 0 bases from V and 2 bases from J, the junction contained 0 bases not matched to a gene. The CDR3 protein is CASSLGQGAYEQYF. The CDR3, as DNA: TGCGCCAGCAGCTTGGGACAGGGGGCCTACGAGCAGTACTTC.

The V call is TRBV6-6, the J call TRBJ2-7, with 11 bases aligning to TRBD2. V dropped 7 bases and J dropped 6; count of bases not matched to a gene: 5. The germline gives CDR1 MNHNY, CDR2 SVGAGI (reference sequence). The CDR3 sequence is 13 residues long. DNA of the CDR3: TGTGCCAGCATTAGCGGGGGGGCTGGCGAGCAGTACTTC. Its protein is CASISGGAGEQYF.

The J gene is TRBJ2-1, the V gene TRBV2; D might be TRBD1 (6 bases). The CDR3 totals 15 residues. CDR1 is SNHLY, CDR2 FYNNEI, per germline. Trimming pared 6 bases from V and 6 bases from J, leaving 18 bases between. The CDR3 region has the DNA TGTGCCAGCAGCCTCGACAGGCTATACCTCAATGAGCAGTTCTTC. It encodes CASSLDRLYLNEQFF.

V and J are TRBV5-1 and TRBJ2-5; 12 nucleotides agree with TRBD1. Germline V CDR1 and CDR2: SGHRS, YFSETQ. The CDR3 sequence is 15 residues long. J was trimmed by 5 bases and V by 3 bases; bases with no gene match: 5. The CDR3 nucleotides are TGCGCCAGCAGCTACGGGACAGGGGGCGCGGAGACCCAGTACTTC. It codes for CASSYGTGGAETQYF. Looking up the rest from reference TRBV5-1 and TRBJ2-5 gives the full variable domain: KAGVTQTPRYLIKTRGQQVTLSCSPISGHRSVSWYQQTPGQGLQFLFEYFSETQRNKGNFPGRFSGRQFSNSRSEMNVSTLELGDSALYLCASSYGTGGAETQYFGPGTRLLVL.

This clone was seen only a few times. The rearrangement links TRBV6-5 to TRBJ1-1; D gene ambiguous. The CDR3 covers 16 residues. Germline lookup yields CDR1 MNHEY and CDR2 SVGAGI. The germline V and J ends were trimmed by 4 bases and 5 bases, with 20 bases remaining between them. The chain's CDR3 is CASSSRESPRVTEAFF. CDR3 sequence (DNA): TGTGCCAGCAGTTCTCGGGAATCGCCCAGAGTTACTGAAGCTTTCTTT.